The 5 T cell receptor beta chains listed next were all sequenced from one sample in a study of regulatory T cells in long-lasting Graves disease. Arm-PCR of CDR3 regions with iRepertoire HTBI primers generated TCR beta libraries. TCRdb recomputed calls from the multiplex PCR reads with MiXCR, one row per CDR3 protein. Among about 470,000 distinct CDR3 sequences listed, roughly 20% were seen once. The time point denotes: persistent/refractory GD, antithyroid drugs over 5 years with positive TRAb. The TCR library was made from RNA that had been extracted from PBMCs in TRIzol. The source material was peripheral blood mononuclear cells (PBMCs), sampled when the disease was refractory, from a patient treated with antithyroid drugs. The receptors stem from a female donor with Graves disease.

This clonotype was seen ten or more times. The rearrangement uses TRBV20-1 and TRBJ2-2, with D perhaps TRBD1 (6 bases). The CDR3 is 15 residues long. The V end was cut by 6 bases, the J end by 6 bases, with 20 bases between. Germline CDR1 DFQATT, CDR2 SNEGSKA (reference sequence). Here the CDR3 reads CSASTTTGMSGELFF. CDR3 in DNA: TGCAGTGCCAGCACTACCACAGGGATGTCCGGGGAGCTGTTTTTT.

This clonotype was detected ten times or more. CDR3 sequence: CASSLSGPGELFF. CDR3 coding DNA: TGTGCCAGCAGTTTATCTGGGCCCGGGGAGCTGTTTTTT. The chain combines TRBV28 with TRBJ2-2; D gene unclear. Trimming cost V 1 base and J 6 bases, with 6 bases left between them. From germline, CDR1 is MDHEN and CDR2 SYDVKM. This CDR3 region has 13 residues.

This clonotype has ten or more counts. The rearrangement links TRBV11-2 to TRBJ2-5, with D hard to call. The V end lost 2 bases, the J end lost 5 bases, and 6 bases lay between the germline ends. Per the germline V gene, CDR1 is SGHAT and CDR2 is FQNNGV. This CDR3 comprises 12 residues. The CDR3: CASSLLSETQYF. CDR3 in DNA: TGTGCCAGCAGCTTATTGTCGGAGACCCAGTACTTC.

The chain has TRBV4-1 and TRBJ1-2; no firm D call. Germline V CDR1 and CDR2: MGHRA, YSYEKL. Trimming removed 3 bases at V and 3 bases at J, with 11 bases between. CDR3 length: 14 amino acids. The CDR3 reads CASSHFPGHYGYTF. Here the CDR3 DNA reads TGCGCCAGCAGCCACTTCCCCGGGCACTATGGCTACACCTTC.

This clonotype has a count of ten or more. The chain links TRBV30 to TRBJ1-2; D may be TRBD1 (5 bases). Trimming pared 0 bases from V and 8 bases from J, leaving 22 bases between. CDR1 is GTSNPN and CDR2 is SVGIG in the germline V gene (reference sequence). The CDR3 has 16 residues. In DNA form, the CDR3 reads TGTGCCTGGAGTGTACATACAGGTGGAAAAACGGAAGGCTACACCTTC. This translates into CAWSVHTGGKTEGYTF.